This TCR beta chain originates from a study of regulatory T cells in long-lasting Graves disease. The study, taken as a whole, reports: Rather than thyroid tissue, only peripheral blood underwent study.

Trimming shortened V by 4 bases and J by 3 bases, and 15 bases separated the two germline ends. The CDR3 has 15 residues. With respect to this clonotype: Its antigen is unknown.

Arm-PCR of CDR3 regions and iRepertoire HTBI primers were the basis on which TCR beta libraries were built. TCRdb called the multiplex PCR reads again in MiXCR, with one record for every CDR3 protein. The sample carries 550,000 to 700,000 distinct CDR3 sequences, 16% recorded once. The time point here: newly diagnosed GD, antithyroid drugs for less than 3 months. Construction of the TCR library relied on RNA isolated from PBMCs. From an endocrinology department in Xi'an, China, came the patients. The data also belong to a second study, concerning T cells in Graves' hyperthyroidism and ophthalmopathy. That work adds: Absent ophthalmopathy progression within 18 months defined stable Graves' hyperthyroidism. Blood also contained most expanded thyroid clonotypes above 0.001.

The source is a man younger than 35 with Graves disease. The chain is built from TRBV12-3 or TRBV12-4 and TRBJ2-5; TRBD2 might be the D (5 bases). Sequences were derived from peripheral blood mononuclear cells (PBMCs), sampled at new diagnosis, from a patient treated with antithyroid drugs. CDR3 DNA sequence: TGTGCCAGCAGTTCTCCCGCGGACGGGGAAGAGACCCAGTACTTC. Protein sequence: CASSSPADGEETQYF.